This entry lists 28 T cell receptor beta chains sequenced from one sample in a study of blood T cell repertoires in COVID-19. Sequencing used immunoSEQ multiplex PCR; TCRdb keeps in-frame clones, though not all of them. The repertoire holds 250,000 to 350,000 clones, with roughly 90% as singletons. The sequencing sample was made of peripheral blood. These receptors were taken from a woman aged 45-59 years with active or convalescent COVID-19.

The chain couples TRBV28 to TRBJ2-7, with D perhaps matching TRBD2 (6 bases). This CDR3 has 12 amino acids. V lost 7 bases and J 4 bases, leaving 11 bases between the germline ends. Germline CDR1 MDHEN, CDR2 SYDVKM. The CDR3 loop reads CASTGVRYEQYF. In DNA form, the CDR3 reads TGTGCCAGCACGGGGGTGCGGTACGAGCAGTACTTC.

V gene TRBV7-2 combines with J gene TRBJ1-3, with D tentatively TRBD1 (6 bases). V gave up 8 bases and J gave up 0 bases, with 14 bases separating them. From germline, CDR1 is SGHTA and CDR2 FQGNSA. This CDR3 region has 15 residues. The CDR3 nucleotides read TGTGCCAGCGCTTTAGGGGGGGCCTCTGGAAACACCATATATTTT. Encoded protein: CASALGGASGNTIYF.

Here the CDR3 reads CASAIGSPGNTIYF. The DNA for the CDR3 is TGCGCCAGCGCCATCGGGTCCCCTGGAAACACCATATATTTT. The chain has TRBV5-1 and TRBJ1-3; D gene uncertain. V lost 7 bases and J lost 2, with 13 bases in between. The CDR3 contains 14 residues. The germline CDR1 and CDR2 sequences are SGHRS and YFSETQ.

V and J are TRBV27 and TRBJ1-5, with TRBD1 matching over 10 bases. Germline values: CDR1 MNHEY, CDR2 SMNVEV (reference sequence). J was trimmed by 7 bases and V by 4 bases; bases with no gene match: 4. The CDR3 spans 14 residues. DNA for the CDR3: TGTGCCAGCAGTTACGGGACAGGGGTACAGCCCCAGCATTTT. This translates into CASSYGTGVQPQHF.

The chain joins TRBV4-3 to TRBJ2-1, with 14 nucleotides matching TRBD2. J lost 12 bases, V lost 3 bases, and 13 bases had no gene match. Per the germline V gene, CDR1 is LGHNA and CDR2 is YSLEER. This CDR3 has 17 residues. This CDR3 reads CASSQGTGTSGRMGQFF. The CDR3 DNA reads as TGCGCCAGCAGCCAGGGTACCGGGACTAGCGGGAGAATGGGGCAGTTCTTC.

This chain links TRBV7-2 with TRBJ2-7, with TRBD1 matching 7 bases. This CDR3 has 16 amino acids. Trimming removed 1 base from V and 4 bases from J; junction bases left unmatched: 10. Germline CDR1 is SGHTA and CDR2 is FQGNSA. CDR3 sequence: CASSLGVAGGTYEQYF. The CDR3, as DNA: TGTGCCAGCAGCTTAGGAGTGGCAGGGGGTACTTACGAGCAGTACTTC. Variable domain in full (rest from reference TRBV7-2 and TRBJ2-7): GAGVSQSPSNKVTEKGKDVELRCDPISGHTALYWYRQSLGQGLEFLIYFQGNSAPDKSGLPSDRFSAERTGGSVSTLTIQRTQQEDSAVYLCASSLGVAGGTYEQYFGPGTRLTVT.

About this clone itself: The sample carries other DNA sequences with the same CDR3. The chain combines TRBV11-2 with TRBJ2-7; weak D call: TRBD1 (6 bases). CDR1 is SGHAT, CDR2 FQNNGV, per germline. Trimming stripped 4 bases from V and 4 bases from J, with 8 bases between. This CDR3 has 12 amino acids. The CDR3 nucleotides are TGTGCCAGCAGCTCTCAGGGGTACGAGCAGTACTTC. Translation gives CASSSQGYEQYF.

CDR3 amino acids: CASSLGLAGVSYEQYF. The CDR3, as DNA: TGTGCCAGCAGCTTAGGACTAGCGGGAGTTTCATACGAGCAGTACTTC. This chain joins TRBV7-2 and TRBJ2-7; the match to TRBD2 covers 12 bases. Germline CDR1 and CDR2: SGHTA and FQGNSA. With V trimmed by 1 base and J by 4 bases, 5 bases remained unmatched. The CDR3 has 16 amino acids.

This clone was counted a few times. The J gene is TRBJ1-1, the V gene TRBV27, with TRBD1 matching over 10 bases. The trim removed 9 bases at V and 10 bases at J, leaving 14 bases unmatched. The CDR3 contains 14 residues. Germline values: CDR1 MNHEY, CDR2 SMNVEV (reference sequence). CDR3 in DNA: TGTGCCAGTTGGGGTCCGGGACAGGGGTTTGTAGCTTTCTTT. It translates to CASWGPGQGFVAFF.

The genes are TRBV5-1 and TRBJ1-4, with TRBD1 matching over 7 bases. CDR3 size: 12 residues. Germline CDR1 reads SGHRS; CDR2 reads YFSETQ. J gave up 12 bases and V 4 bases, and 6 bases lay outside the gene matches. The CDR3 DNA sequence: TGCGCCAGCAGCGCCGGACAGGACGAACTGTTTTTT. Its translation is CASSAGQDELFF.

The J gene is TRBJ2-7, the V gene TRBV7-2, with 11 nucleotides matching TRBD1. The V segment lost 6 bases and the J segment 3 bases; nucleotides outside the gene matches: 7. The CDR3 consists of 15 residues. Germline lookup yields CDR1 SGHTA and CDR2 FQGNSA. The CDR3 is CASSPGTGGIYEQYF. The CDR3 nucleotides read TGTGCCAGCAGTCCCGGGACAGGGGGAATCTACGAGCAGTACTTC.

The chain couples TRBV18 to TRBJ2-7; 13 bases match TRBD2. Per germline, CDR1 KGHSH and CDR2 LQKENI. This CDR3 has 16 residues. V lost 3 bases to trimming and J lost 4 bases; unmatched junction nucleotides: 6. The CDR3 spells CASSPPGTSGTYEQYF. The CDR3, as DNA: TGTGCCAGCTCACCTCCCGGGACTAGCGGGACATACGAGCAGTACTTC.

This clone was recorded many times. The chain carries TRBV19 and TRBJ2-7; D perhaps matches TRBD2 (5 bases). The germline V gene has CDR1 LNHDA and CDR2 SQIVND (reference sequence). The CDR3 has 16 amino acids. V shed 5 bases and J shed 0 bases, with 17 bases lying between them. The CDR3 loop is CASSVSGLSSSYEQYF. Written as DNA, the CDR3 is TGTGCCAGTAGTGTTTCCGGACTTTCGAGCTCCTACGAGCAGTACTTC. The full variable domain, its missing parts supplied by reference TRBV19 and TRBJ2-7, is DGGITQSPKYLFRKEGQNVTLSCEQNLNHDAMYWYRQDPGQGLRLIYYSQIVNDFQKGDIAEGYSVSREKKESFPLTVTSAQKNPTAFYLCASSVSGLSSSYEQYFGPGTRLTVT.

The chain couples TRBV27 to TRBJ1-5, with 12 bases that match TRBD1. Losses at the gene ends were 3 bases for V and 2 bases for J; bases not matched to a gene: 11. The CDR3 is made up of 19 amino acids. CDR1 MNHEY and CDR2 SMNVEV come from the germline V gene (reference sequence). CDR3 DNA: TGTGCCAGCAGTTTCCCGGGACAGGGGGCAAAGGCGGGCAATCAGCCCCAGCATTTT. This encodes CASSFPGQGAKAGNQPQHF.

V gene TRBV19 combines with J gene TRBJ1-1; D is perhaps TRBD1 (6 bases). The CDR3 is 16 residues long. V shed 6 bases and J shed 3 bases, with 20 bases lying between them. Germline loops: CDR1 LNHDA, CDR2 SQIVND (reference sequence). DNA of the CDR3: TGTGCCAGTAGAAACGGGGGGCGGATTCTCTACACTGAAGCTTTCTTT. It codes for CASRNGGRILYTEAFF.

The rearrangement links TRBV4-2 to TRBJ2-3; 10 bases agree with TRBD1. Germline V gene sequence: CDR1 LGHNA, CDR2 YNFKEQ. CDR3 length: 18 residues. The ends lost 0 bases at V and 5 bases at J; junction bases unmatched: 11. CDR3 bases: TGTGCCAGCAGCCAAGAGGGGCGACAGGGGGCGCTTAGAGATACGCAGTATTTT. Protein sequence: CASSQEGRQGALRDTQYF.

This CDR3 reads CASSRTTQSSYEQYF. Written as DNA, the CDR3 is TGTGCCAGCAGCCGGACTACTCAGAGCTCCTACGAGCAGTACTTC. The rearrangement joins TRBV5-5 to TRBJ2-7, with D possibly matching TRBD2 (6 bases). V was trimmed by 4 bases and J by 0 bases, leaving 14 bases between them. CDR1 and CDR2 (germline): SGHKS, YYEKEE (reference sequence). There are 15 residues in the CDR3.

This CDR3 reads CASILTGWTDTQYF. DNA of the CDR3: TGTGCCAGCATTTTGACGGGTTGGACAGATACGCAGTATTTT. The chain couples TRBV7-2 to TRBJ2-3, with no clear D. This CDR3 spans 14 amino acids. V gave up 7 bases and J gave up 3 bases, with 14 bases separating them. Germline CDR1 is SGHTA and CDR2 is FQGNSA.

The rearrangement joins TRBV18 to TRBJ1-4, with 10 bases identical to TRBD1. This CDR3 comprises 14 residues. Germline CDR1 reads KGHSH; CDR2 reads LQKENI. J was trimmed by 7 bases and V by 3 bases; bases with no gene match: 2. The CDR3 here is CASSPDRGSEKLFF. CDR3 nucleotides: TGTGCCAGCTCACCGGACAGGGGGAGTGAAAAACTGTTTTTT.

The chain uses TRBV15 and TRBJ2-3; the match to TRBD1 covers 7 bases. The CDR3 consists of 14 residues. Per the germline V gene, CDR1 is LNHNV and CDR2 is YYDKDF (reference sequence). J lost 5 bases, V lost 3 bases, and 5 bases had no gene match. The CDR3 loop reads CATSSIQGRDTQYF. The CDR3 DNA follows: TGTGCCACCAGCAGCATACAGGGGAGAGATACGCAGTATTTT. Complete variable domain (other parts from reference TRBV15 and TRBJ2-3): DAMVIQNPRYQVTQFGKPVTLSCSQTLNHNVMYWYQQKSSQAPKLLFHYYDKDFNNEADTPDNFQSRRPNTSFCFLDIRSPGLGDTAMYLCATSSIQGRDTQYFGPGTRLTVL.

J is TRBJ2-7 and V is TRBV28, with 11 bases aligning to TRBD1. The ends lost 5 bases at V and 2 bases at J; junction bases unmatched: 11. CDR1 is MDHEN and CDR2 is SYDVKM in the germline V gene. The CDR3 loop spans 17 amino acids. CDR3 DNA: TGTGCCAGCAGTCTTATTATGGACAGGGGGCAGGCCTACGAGCAGTACTTC. Translated, it gives CASSLIMDRGQAYEQYF.

The V call is TRBV28, the J call TRBJ1-1; D call uncertain. The CDR3 contains 12 residues. Trimming removed 6 bases from V and 3 bases from J, with 8 bases in between. CDR1 and CDR2 (germline): MDHEN, SYDVKM. CDR3 residues: CASSLSYTEAFF. Here the CDR3 DNA reads TGTGCCAGCAGCCTCTCGTACACTGAAGCTTTCTTT.

The rearrangement links TRBV4-1 to TRBJ1-5, with a possible D match to TRBD1 (5 bases). CDR1 is MGHRA and CDR2 is YSYEKL in the germline V gene. This CDR3 spans 13 amino acids. V lost 8 bases to trimming and J lost 1 base, with 9 bases between them. The CDR3, as DNA: TGCGCCAGCGACAGTCAGAGCAATCAGCCCCAGCATTTT. This encodes CASDSQSNQPQHF.

This clone has a handful of counts. V usage is TRBV6-5 and J usage is TRBJ1-5; 10 bases are a match to TRBD1. The CDR3 loop spans 16 amino acids. Germline CDR1 reads MNHEY; CDR2 reads SVGAGI. With V trimmed by 4 bases and J by 6 bases, 9 bases remained unmatched. The CDR3 reads CASSSDRDRGPQPQHF. CDR3 in DNA: TGTGCCAGCAGTTCGGACCGGGACAGGGGACCTCAGCCCCAGCATTTT.

V is TRBV2 and J is TRBJ1-2; TRBD1 agrees at 8 bases. The germline V gene has CDR1 SNHLY and CDR2 FYNNEI. CDR3 length: 16 amino acids. V lost 7 bases, J lost 5 bases, and 15 bases stayed unmatched. CDR3 loop: CASTGGHTAPPYGYTF. CDR3 nucleotides: TGTGCCAGCACAGGGGGCCATACCGCCCCGCCTTATGGCTACACCTTC.

The chain links TRBV5-1 to TRBJ1-2; 7 nucleotides align to TRBD1. With V trimmed by 4 bases and J by 0 bases, 3 bases remained unmatched. The CDR3 totals 14 residues. The germline V gene has CDR1 SGHRS and CDR2 YFSETQ. CDR3 bases: TGCGCCAGCAGCACGGGACAGACTAACTATGGCTACACCTTC. This translates into CASSTGQTNYGYTF.

J is TRBJ1-2 and V is TRBV19; no reliable D call. This CDR3 has 14 amino acids. Trimming stripped 3 bases from V and 3 bases from J, with 11 bases between. The germline gives CDR1 LNHDA, CDR2 SQIVND (reference sequence). The CDR3 loop is CASSIVSTDYGYTF. The CDR3 coding sequence is TGTGCCAGTAGTATTGTAAGCACAGACTATGGCTACACCTTC. Full variable domain (outside the CDR3, taken from reference TRBV19 and TRBJ1-2): DGGITQSPKYLFRKEGQNVTLSCEQNLNHDAMYWYRQDPGQGLRLIYYSQIVNDFQKGDIAEGYSVSREKKESFPLTVTSAQKNPTAFYLCASSIVSTDYGYTFGSGTRLTVV.

This clone showed up just once. The V call is TRBV27, the J call TRBJ2-7, with 11 bases matching TRBD2. The CDR3 is 14 amino acids. The ends lost 5 bases at V and 4 bases at J; junction bases unmatched: 4. CDR1 and CDR2 from the germline V gene are MNHEY and SMNVEV (reference sequence). The CDR3 protein is CASSPTSGSYEQYF. DNA for the CDR3: TGTGCCAGCAGTCCAACTAGCGGGAGTTACGAGCAGTACTTC.